These 14 T cell receptor beta chains originate from one sample sequenced in a study of T cells after yellow fever vaccination. TCRdb called the 5' RACE reads again in MiXCR, with one record for every CDR3 protein. Altogether a few hundred thousand distinct CDR3 sequences are present, approximately 16% being singletons, with the ten largest covering roughly 17%. This specimen was PBMCs, taken around 5 days after the first yellow fever vaccination. Source of these receptors: a man aged 18 to 35 who received the YFV17D yellow fever vaccine.

The chain uses TRBV11-3 and TRBJ2-3; the D gene is possibly TRBD2 (7 bases). The germline gives CDR1 SGHNT, CDR2 YENEEA. Trimming left V 6 bases short and J 4 bases short, with 14 bases between. This CDR3 has 14 residues. CDR3 coding DNA: TGTGCCAGCAGGGACTCGGGGGGCCCAGATACGCAGTATTTT. Amino acids: CASRDSGGPDTQYF.

The table lists this clonotype with a few counts. This chain connects TRBV6-5 to TRBJ2-1; D gene ambiguous. CDR1 and CDR2 from the germline V gene are MNHEY and SVGAGI. V lost 4 bases, J lost 0 bases, and 13 bases lay in between. The CDR3 runs to 16 residues. The CDR3 reads CASSLRPQSSYNEQFF. The CDR3 DNA is TGTGCCAGCAGTTTGAGGCCCCAGAGCTCCTACAATGAGCAGTTCTTC.

J is TRBJ2-3 and V is TRBV5-1; 9 positions agree with TRBD1. V shed 0 bases, J shed 7 bases, and the junction held 15 bases outside the gene matches. This CDR3 spans 18 amino acids. Germline V CDR1 and CDR2: SGHRS, YFSETQ. The CDR3 loop is CASSLESGQGIPSHTQYF. The CDR3 DNA reads TGCGCCAGCAGCTTGGAGTCTGGACAGGGGATCCCTTCTCATACGCAGTATTTT.

This chain joins TRBV7-2 and TRBJ1-2; D is ambiguous. Germline loops: CDR1 SGHTA, CDR2 FQGNSA. The CDR3 loop spans 15 amino acids. V gave up 5 bases and J gave up 7 bases, with 20 bases separating them. This chain's CDR3 is CASSTSGSSYRGYTF. Here the CDR3 DNA reads TGTGCCAGCAGCACCTCGGGATCGAGTTATCGTGGCTACACCTTC.

The gene calls are TRBV6-1 and TRBJ2-3, with 7 bases aligning to TRBD1. Germline V gives CDR1 MNHNS, CDR2 SASEGT. V lost 6 bases and J lost 5; bases outside the gene matches: 5. The CDR3 runs 13 residues. In nucleotides, the CDR3 is TGTGCCAGCAGAACGACAGGGAAAGATACGCAGTATTTT. It codes for CASRTTGKDTQYF.

This clonotype was recorded many times. The J gene is TRBJ1-2, the V gene TRBV7-9; D is ambiguous. V was clipped by 5 bases and J by 0 bases, with 10 bases between them. The CDR3 runs 14 residues. Germline CDR1 and CDR2: SEHNR and FQNEAQ (reference sequence). CDR3 residues: CASSRGQANYGYTF. The CDR3, as DNA: TGTGCCAGCAGCCGGGGTCAGGCTAACTATGGCTACACCTTC. Full variable domain (missing parts from reference TRBV7-9 and TRBJ1-2): DTGVSQNPRHKITKRGQNVTFRCDPISEHNRLYWYRQTLGQGPEFLTYFQNEAQLEKSRLLSDRFSAERPKGSFSTLEIQRTEQGDSAMYLCASSRGQANYGYTFGSGTRLTVV.

This clonotype was observed at least ten times. Written as DNA, the CDR3 is TGCAGCGGCGGAGGAGGGTCTGGGGCCAACGTCCTGACTTTC. Translated, it gives CSGGGGSGANVLTF. This chain connects TRBV29-1 to TRBJ2-6, with D tentatively TRBD2 (6 bases). Trimming cost V 7 bases and J 1 base, with 11 bases left between them. The CDR3 length is 14 residues. CDR1 and CDR2 from the germline V gene are SQVTM and ANQGSEA.

V usage is TRBV12-3 or TRBV12-4 and J usage is TRBJ1-2; D unclear. The CDR3 covers 13 residues. Deletions cut 10 bases from V and 2 bases from J, with 14 bases between. CDR3: CATSVGLNYGYTF. DNA of the CDR3: TGTGCCACCTCAGTTGGACTCAACTATGGCTACACCTTC.

This clonotype was seen a handful of times. V and J are TRBV20-1 and TRBJ2-3; D gene ambiguous. From germline, CDR1 is DFQATT and CDR2 SNEGSKA (reference sequence). This CDR3 is 12 amino acids long. This CDR3 reads CSSPRATDTQYF. The CDR3 DNA follows: TGCAGCTCCCCAAGGGCCACAGATACGCAGTATTTT.

This chain links TRBV30 with TRBJ2-3; maybe TRBD2 (6 bases). V lost 2 bases and J 0 bases, leaving 9 bases between the germline ends. Germline V gene sequence: CDR1 GTSNPN, CDR2 SVGIG (reference sequence). The CDR3 is 14 amino acids. CDR3 nucleotides: TGTGCCTGGAGTCAGAGCGGGAGCACAGATACGCAGTATTTT. This translates into CAWSQSGSTDTQYF. The whole variable domain, filled in from reference TRBV30 and TRBJ2-3, reads SQTIHQWPATLVQPVGSPLSLECTVEGTSNPNLYWYRQAAGRGLQLLFYSVGIGQISSEVPQNLSASRPQDRQFILSSKKLLLSDSGFYLCAWSQSGSTDTQYFGPGTRLTVL.

This clonotype was observed a handful of times. The chain couples TRBV4-1 to TRBJ1-5, with a possible D match to TRBD1 (6 bases). The CDR3 spans 16 residues. The V end was cut by 1 base, the J end by 2 bases, with 12 bases between. The germline gives CDR1 MGHRA, CDR2 YSYEKL. The CDR3 nucleotides are TGCGCCAGCAGCCAAGCGGGGGGGCGACGCAATCAGCCCCAGCATTTT. Amino acid sequence: CASSQAGGRRNQPQHF.

This clonotype was observed a handful of times. The chain combines TRBV4-2 with TRBJ2-2; no clear D. V was cut by 8 bases and J by 0 bases, with 10 bases left in between. Germline-derived CDR1 and CDR2 are LGHNA and YNFKEQ. The CDR3 is made up of 14 amino acids. The CDR3 bases are TGTGCCAGCGCCCTGACGGCGAACACCGGGGAGCTGTTTTTT. Protein: CASALTANTGELFF.

There are a few counts of this clonotype. The chain has TRBV7-9 and TRBJ2-3; the D is unclear. Trimming stripped 1 base from V and 1 base from J, with 12 bases between. This CDR3 region has 16 residues. Germline V CDR1 and CDR2: SEHNR, FQNEAQ (reference sequence). CDR3 amino acids: CASSLELGEGTDTQYF. The CDR3 DNA follows: TGTGCCAGCAGCTTAGAACTCGGTGAGGGCACAGATACGCAGTATTTT.

The rearrangement uses TRBV6-1 and TRBJ1-5; D is ambiguous. The CDR3 is 16 residues long. V lost 6 bases, J lost 0 bases, and 15 bases lay in between. The germline V gene has CDR1 MNHNS and CDR2 SASEGT. The CDR3 nucleotides are TGTGCCAGCAGCCCGACCTGGGGTTATAGCAATCAGCCCCAGCATTTT. This encodes CASSPTWGYSNQPQHF.